This T cell receptor (beta chain) was obtained from a study of T cell repertoires in cytomegalovirus infection. TCRdb reanalysed the reads using MiXCR and keeps one entry per CDR3 protein. The sample holds some 300,000 distinct CDR3 sequences, about 17% seen once. V gave up 6 bases and J gave up 8 bases, with 14 bases separating them. The CDR3 runs to 14 residues. CDR1 and CDR2 from the germline V gene are MDHEN and SYDVKM. This clonotype has ten or more counts. The chain is built from TRBV28 and TRBJ1-6; tentatively, D is TRBD1 (6 bases). The specimen sequenced was PBMCs. The receptor's source is a human donor in good health (CMV status not recorded). Some clones in this sample may be carry-over from other donors' samples. The CDR3 protein is CASRVQGGDSPLHF. The CDR3 nucleotides read TGTGCCAGCAGGGTACAGGGTGGGGATTCACCCCTCCACTTT.